These 29 T cell receptor beta chains came from one sample sequenced in a study of PD-L1 blockade in urothelial cancer. The data were produced by immunoSEQ multiplex PCR, yet TCRdb's version contains in-frame clones alone and is incomplete. The repertoire holds roughly 43,000 clones, with roughly 86% as singletons. The sequences come from PBMCs, collected around atezolizumab (anti-PD-L1) treatment. The receptors were sampled from a man between 65 and 85 years old with urothelial cancer.

This rearrangement joins TRBV7-2 to TRBJ2-3; TRBD2 matches 7 bases. Germline CDR1 reads SGHTA; CDR2 reads FQGNSA. The CDR3 is made up of 16 amino acids. V lost 1 base, J lost 4 bases, and 8 bases stayed unmatched. The CDR3 coding sequence is TGTGCCAGCAGCTTAGATCTAGCGGCGTCCGCAGATACGCAGTATTTT. This translates into CASSLDLAASADTQYF.

The rearrangement uses TRBV10-2 and TRBJ2-3; D gene unclear. The ends were cut back, 7 bases at V and 2 bases at J, with 13 bases in the middle. The germline V gene has CDR1 WSHSY and CDR2 SAAADI. The CDR3 extends over 14 amino acids. CDR3 sequence reads: CASTFVLNTDTQYF. The CDR3 DNA reads as TGCGCCAGCACCTTTGTCTTAAACACAGATACGCAGTATTTT.

V is TRBV15 and J is TRBJ2-7; D call uncertain. The CDR3 covers 11 residues. The V gene's germline CDR1 is LNHNV and CDR2 YYDKDF (reference sequence). V gave up 5 bases and J gave up 2 bases, with 4 bases separating them. The CDR3 DNA reads TGTGCCACCAGCGTAACCTACGAGCAGTACTTC. Its protein is CATSVTYEQYF.

V usage is TRBV14 and J usage is TRBJ1-1, with 12 nucleotides matching TRBD1. The germline V gene has CDR1 SGHDN and CDR2 FVKESK. With 4 bases clipped from V and 3 bases from J, the junction kept 15 bases outside the gene matches. The CDR3 extends over 19 amino acids. CDR3 sequence (DNA): TGTGCCAGCAGCCCCTCGTTAGGGACAGGGGGCCGTCGGGACACTGAAGCTTTCTTT. This gives the protein CASSPSLGTGGRRDTEAFF.

The V and J genes are TRBV30 and TRBJ2-7; maybe TRBD2 (5 bases). CDR3 length: 11 amino acids. Germline values: CDR1 GTSNPN, CDR2 SVGIG (reference sequence). The V end lost 3 bases, the J end lost 7 bases, and 10 bases lay between the germline ends. CDR3 bases: TGTGCCTGGAGCCGGGGTCGGGAGCAGTACTTC. It codes for CAWSRGREQYF.

CDR3 residues: CASRIAVSTDTQYF. The CDR3 bases are TGCGCCAGCAGAATAGCCGTAAGCACAGATACGCAGTATTTT. The chain carries TRBV5-1 and TRBJ2-3, with D unresolved. The CDR3 sequence is 14 residues long. Germline CDR1 reads SGHRS; CDR2 reads YFSETQ. The V gene lost 5 bases and the J gene lost 0 bases, with 10 bases spanning the gap.

For the CDR3, the DNA is TGTGCCAGCAGCTACGACAGTCCCCAGCAGTTCTTC. It yields the protein CASSYDSPQQFF. The chain combines TRBV11-1 with TRBJ2-1; D is possibly TRBD1 (5 bases). From germline, CDR1 is SGHAT and CDR2 FQDESV (reference sequence). The V end lost 4 bases, the J end lost 11 bases, and 12 bases lay between the germline ends. There are 12 residues in the CDR3.

V is TRBV20-1 and J is TRBJ2-1, with D hard to call. V lost 5 bases and J 8 bases, leaving 10 bases between the germline ends. CDR3 length: 11 residues. From germline, CDR1 is DFQATT and CDR2 SNEGSKA (reference sequence). The CDR3 loop reads CSAETVHEQFF. The CDR3 nucleotides read TGCAGTGCTGAAACGGTGCATGAGCAGTTCTTC.

The chain links TRBV7-3 to TRBJ1-2, with 9 bases aligning to TRBD1. J lost 1 base, V lost 5 bases, and 8 bases had no gene match. Per germline, CDR1 SGHTA and CDR2 FQGTGA. The CDR3 runs 16 residues. The chain's CDR3 is CASSRSRDRVNYGYTF. DNA for the CDR3: TGTGCCAGCAGCCGTTCGCGGGACAGGGTTAACTATGGCTACACCTTC.

This sequence joins TRBV14 and TRBJ2-7; D is perhaps TRBD2 (5 bases). Trimming removed 1 base at V and 0 bases at J, with 16 bases between. The CDR3 length is 17 residues. The germline CDR1 and CDR2 sequences are SGHDN and FVKESK. The CDR3 nucleotides read TGTGCCAGCAGCCAAGTTGTCGGTGGGAGCCTCTCCTACGAGCAGTACTTC. Translation gives CASSQVVGGSLSYEQYF.

The chain is built from TRBV2 and TRBJ1-2; TRBD1 is a possible D gene (6 bases). Germline CDR1 is SNHLY and CDR2 is FYNNEI. The CDR3 is 19 residues long. Between the trimmed V and J ends, which lost 4 bases and 3 bases, there was a span of 27 bases. The DNA of the CDR3 is TGTGCCAGCAGTGTTCCGGGGTTGAAAGGGACATTGGTGGACTATGGCTACACCTTC. Its translation: CASSVPGLKGTLVDYGYTF.

This clone has a single count. The CDR3 DNA sequence: TGTGCCAGCAGCAGTGGACAGGTCCCTAAAGAGACCCAGTACTTC. Its protein is CASSSGQVPKETQYF. The chain has TRBV5-4 and TRBJ2-5; 7 bases line up with TRBD1. Germline lookup yields CDR1 SGHNT and CDR2 YYREEE (reference sequence). The V gene end was trimmed by 4 bases and the J gene end by 3 bases; junction bases not matched to a gene: 9. The CDR3 spans 15 residues. Filled out from reference TRBV5-4 and TRBJ2-5, the complete variable domain reads ETGVTQSPTHLIKTRGQQVTLRCSSQSGHNTVSWYQQALGQGPQFIFQYYREEENGRGNFPPRFSGLQFPNYSSELNVNALELDDSALYLCASSSGQVPKETQYFGPGTRLLVL.

The V and J genes are TRBV5-4 and TRBJ2-2, with 7 nucleotides matching TRBD1. The germline CDR1 and CDR2 sequences are SGHNT and YYREEE (reference sequence). The J segment lost 4 bases and the V segment lost 4 bases, leaving 1 base of the junction unmatched. There are 13 residues in the CDR3. CDR3 amino acids: CASSRTGTGELFF. The CDR3 DNA reads as TGTGCCAGCAGCCGGACAGGCACCGGGGAGCTGTTTTTT.

The chain carries TRBV7-2 and TRBJ2-7; TRBD2 aligns across 10 bases. Unmatched junction bases numbered 9, after V lost 6 bases and J lost 1 base. Germline CDR1 and CDR2: SGHTA and FQGNSA. The CDR3 loop spans 16 amino acids. The CDR3, as DNA: TGTGCCAGCAGGTTCGGGACTAGCGCCCTTTCCTACGAGCAGTACTTC. Protein product: CASRFGTSALSYEQYF.

This clone was detected once. This chain links TRBV18 with TRBJ2-2; D possibly corresponds to TRBD1 (6 bases). V lost 2 bases and J 3 bases, leaving 16 bases between the germline ends. The CDR3 length is 17 residues. Germline V gene data show CDR1 as KGHSH and CDR2 as LQKENI. DNA for the CDR3: TGTGCCAGCTCACCAGTTGCTCCGGGACACTACACCGGGGAGCTGTTTTTT. This translates into CASSPVAPGHYTGELFF.

The CDR3, as DNA: TGTGCCAGCAGCTTAACCCCACAGAACTATGGCTACACCTTC. Amino acids: CASSLTPQNYGYTF. The chain uses TRBV7-3 and TRBJ1-2; no clear D. Germline assignment: CDR1 SGHTA and CDR2 FQGTGA. V was trimmed by 0 bases and J by 2 bases, leaving 7 bases between them. There are 14 residues in the CDR3.

The J gene is TRBJ2-3, the V gene TRBV29-1; 7 bases fit TRBD2. The CDR3 runs to 14 residues. CDR1 and CDR2 from the germline V gene are SQVTM and ANQGSEA. V shed 7 bases, J shed 10 bases, and the junction held 17 bases outside the gene matches. CDR3 amino acids: CSGASGLGPGAQYF. The CDR3 nucleotides are TGCAGCGGCGCTAGCGGTTTGGGGCCGGGGGCGCAGTATTTT.

The chain has TRBV11-1 and TRBJ2-3; 9 bases map to TRBD1. Germline CDR1 SGHAT, CDR2 FQDESV (reference sequence). The CDR3 covers 14 residues. V lost 4 bases to trimming and J lost 4 bases; unmatched junction nucleotides: 3. The CDR3 here is CASSYRTGADTQYF. The CDR3 bases are TGTGCCAGCAGCTACCGGACAGGGGCAGATACGCAGTATTTT.

The chain couples TRBV11-2 to TRBJ1-1; 8 bases match TRBD1. With 4 bases clipped from V and 5 bases from J, the junction kept 6 bases outside the gene matches. The CDR3 has 14 residues. The V gene's germline CDR1 is SGHAT and CDR2 FQNNGV. CDR3 residues: CASSSTGAGTEAFF. The CDR3 DNA is TGTGCCAGCAGCTCGACAGGGGCGGGGACTGAAGCTTTCTTT.

In regard to this clone: An end of the junction differs from the germline gene, which may be a read error. J is TRBJ2-2 and V is TRBV19; 7 nucleotides match TRBD1. Germline CDR1 LNHDA, CDR2 SQIVND (reference sequence). This CDR3 region has 13 residues. The CDR3 bases are TGTGCCGGAATGGGACAGAACTCCGGGGAGCTGTTTTTT. Its translation is CAGMGQNSGELFF. Combining the CDR3 with reference TRBV19 and TRBJ2-2 gives the whole variable domain DGGITQSPKYLFRKEGQNVTLSCEQNLNHDAMYWYRQDPGQGLRLIYYSQIVNDFQKGDIAEGYSVSREKKESFPLTVTSAQKNPTAFYLCAGMGQNSGELFFGEGSRLTVL.

The genes are TRBV25-1 and TRBJ2-7; 9 nucleotides agree with TRBD1. The CDR3 runs 11 residues. After removal of 8 bases from V and 7 bases from J, the junction contained 3 bases not matched to a gene. Germline V gene lookup returns CDR1 MGHDK and CDR2 SYGVNS. This CDR3 reads CASDRGNEQYF. As DNA, the CDR3 is TGTGCCAGCGACAGGGGGAATGAGCAGTACTTC.

This clone was counted a single time. The V and J genes are TRBV9 and TRBJ2-1, with 14 nucleotides matching TRBD2. The CDR3 covers 18 residues. The germline V gene has CDR1 SGDLS and CDR2 YYNGEE. V lost 3 bases, J lost 0 bases, and 5 bases stayed unmatched. The chain's CDR3 is CASSAGLAGVSSYNEQFF. CDR3 DNA sequence: TGTGCCAGCAGCGCGGGACTAGCGGGGGTTAGCTCCTACAATGAGCAGTTCTTC.

This rearrangement joins TRBV19 to TRBJ1-1; 9 bases agree with TRBD1. V gave up 3 bases and J gave up 7 bases; unmatched junction bases: 6. CDR1 is LNHDA, CDR2 SQIVND, per germline (reference sequence). The length of the CDR3 is 14 residues. CDR3 amino acids: CASSILDRGGEAFF. CDR3 bases: TGTGCCAGTAGTATCCTGGACAGGGGAGGTGAAGCTTTCTTT.

The gene calls are TRBV9 and TRBJ2-2, with D perhaps matching TRBD2 (6 bases). V dropped 2 bases and J dropped 3 bases, with 11 bases sitting between them. The CDR3 has 15 residues. The germline V gene encodes CDR1 SGDLS and CDR2 YYNGEE. The CDR3 DNA is TGTGCCAGCAGCGTCAGCGGGCCGGACACCGGGGAGCTGTTTTTT. It translates to CASSVSGPDTGELFF.

The gene calls are TRBV19 and TRBJ2-2; 10 positions agree with TRBD1. This CDR3 is 16 amino acids long. Germline trimming cut 6 bases from V and 3 bases from J; bases unmatched to any gene: 7. Per germline, CDR1 LNHDA and CDR2 SQIVND (reference sequence). CDR3 DNA: TGTGCCAGTAGACCCGAGACAGGGGGCTACACCGGGGAGCTGTTTTTT. Its protein product is CASRPETGGYTGELFF.

The chain has TRBV18 and TRBJ2-1, with 10 nucleotides matching TRBD1. V gave up 2 bases and J gave up 0 bases; unmatched junction bases: 10. The germline V gene encodes CDR1 KGHSH and CDR2 LQKENI. This CDR3 contains 19 residues. Here the CDR3 DNA reads TGTGCCAGCTCACCAGGGACAGGGGTAACGGCAAGCTCCTACAATGAGCAGTTCTTC. Residues: CASSPGTGVTASSYNEQFF. Complete variable domain (other parts from reference TRBV18 and TRBJ2-1): NAGVMQNPRHLVRRRGQEARLRCSPMKGHSHVYWYRQLPEEGLKFMVYLQKENIIDESGMPKERFSAEFPKEGPSILRIQQVVRGDSAAYFCASSPGTGVTASSYNEQFFGPGTRLTVL.

This rearrangement joins TRBV4-1 to TRBJ2-7, with TRBD2 as a possible D gene (6 bases). The germline V gene has CDR1 MGHRA and CDR2 YSYEKL. The CDR3 contains 16 residues. Deletions cut 5 bases from V and 3 bases from J, with 20 bases between. CDR3 amino acids: CASSSPTGTLNYEQYF. Written as DNA, the CDR3 is TGCGCCAGCAGCTCGCCAACCGGGACTCTTAACTACGAGCAGTACTTC.

This chain connects TRBV7-9 to TRBJ1-3; 9 bases are shared with TRBD1. The CDR3 totals 18 residues. Germline V gene lookup returns CDR1 SEHNR and CDR2 FQNEAQ (reference sequence). V lost 4 bases, J lost 0 bases, and 10 bases stayed unmatched. CDR3 amino acids: CASSSSGTGTTSGNTIYF. The CDR3 bases are TGTGCCAGCAGCTCCAGCGGGACAGGGACCACCTCTGGAAACACCATATATTTT.

By share, this clone counts as medium-sized (0.01 to 0.1%). This chain uses TRBV4-1 with TRBJ2-5; the match to TRBD1 covers 9 bases. Germline lookup yields CDR1 MGHRA and CDR2 YSYEKL. The junction had 7 bases not matched to a gene; V was cut back by 0 bases and J by 5 bases. The CDR3 runs 16 residues. The CDR3: CASSQDEGQGGETQYF. CDR3 sequence (DNA): TGCGCCAGCAGCCAAGATGAGGGACAGGGCGGTGAGACCCAGTACTTC.